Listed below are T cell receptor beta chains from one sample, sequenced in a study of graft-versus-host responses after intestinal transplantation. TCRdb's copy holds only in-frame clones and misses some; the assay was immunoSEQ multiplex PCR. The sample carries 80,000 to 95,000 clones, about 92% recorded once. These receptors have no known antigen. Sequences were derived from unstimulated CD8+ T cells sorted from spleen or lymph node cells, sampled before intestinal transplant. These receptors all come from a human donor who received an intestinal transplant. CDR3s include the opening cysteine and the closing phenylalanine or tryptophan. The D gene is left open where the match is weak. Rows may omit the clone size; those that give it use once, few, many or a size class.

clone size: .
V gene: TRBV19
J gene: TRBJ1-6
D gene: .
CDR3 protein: CASSKKQGTAYNSPLHF
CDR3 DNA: TGTGCCAGTAGTAAGAAACAGGGCACGGCCTATAATTCACCCCTCCACTTT

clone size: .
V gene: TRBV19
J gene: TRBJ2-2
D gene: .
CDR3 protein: CASSMSSGELFF
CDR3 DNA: TGTGCCAGTAGTATGAGCTCCGGGGAGCTGTTTTTT

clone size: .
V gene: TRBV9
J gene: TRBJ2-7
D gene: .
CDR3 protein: CASSVVILSYEQYF
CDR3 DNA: TGTGCCAGCAGCGTAGTTATCCTCTCCTACGAGCAGTACTTC

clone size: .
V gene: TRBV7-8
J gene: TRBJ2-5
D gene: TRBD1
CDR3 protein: CASSLRQGPETQYF
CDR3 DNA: TGTGCCAGCAGCTTAAGACAGGGCCCAGAGACCCAGTACTTC

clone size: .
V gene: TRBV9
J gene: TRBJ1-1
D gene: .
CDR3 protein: CASSVGQVTEAFF
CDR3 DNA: TGTGCCAGCAGCGTAGGGCAGGTTACTGAAGCTTTCTTT

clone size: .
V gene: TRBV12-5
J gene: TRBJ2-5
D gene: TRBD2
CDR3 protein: CASGSWTSGGETQYF
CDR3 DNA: TGTGCTAGTGGATCGTGGACTAGCGGGGGAGAGACCCAGTACTTC

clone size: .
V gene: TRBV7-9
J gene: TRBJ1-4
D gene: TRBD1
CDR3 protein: CASSLERGTGTNEKLFF
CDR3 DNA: TGTGCCAGCAGCTTAGAGCGGGGGACAGGGACTAATGAAAAACTGTTTTTT

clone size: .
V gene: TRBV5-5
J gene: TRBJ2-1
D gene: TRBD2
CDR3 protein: CASSLLAGPEQFF
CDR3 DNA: TGTGCCAGCAGCCTCCTAGCGGGGCCCGAGCAGTTCTTC

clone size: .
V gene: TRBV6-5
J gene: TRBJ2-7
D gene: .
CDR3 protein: CASSYGGAEQYF
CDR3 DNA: TGTGCCAGCAGTTACGGGGGGGCCGAGCAGTACTTC

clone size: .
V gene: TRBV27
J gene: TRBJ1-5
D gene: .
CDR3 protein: CASSLSVRQPQHF
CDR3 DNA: TGTGCCAGCTCACTTTCTGTCCGGCAGCCCCAGCATTTT

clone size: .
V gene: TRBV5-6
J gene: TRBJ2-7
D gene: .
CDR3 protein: CASTDGPVYEQYF
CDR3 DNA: TGTGCCAGCACCGATGGGCCCGTCTACGAGCAGTACTTC

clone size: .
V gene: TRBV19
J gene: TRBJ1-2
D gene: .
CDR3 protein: CASVGEHTYGYTF
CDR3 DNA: TGTGCCAGCGTCGGGGAGCACACCTATGGCTACACCTTC

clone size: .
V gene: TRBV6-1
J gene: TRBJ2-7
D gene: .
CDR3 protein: CASSETGLAYEQYF
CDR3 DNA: TGTGCCAGCAGTGAAACAGGGCTGGCCTACGAGCAGTACTTC

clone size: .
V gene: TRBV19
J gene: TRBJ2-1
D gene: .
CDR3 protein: CASSILYSSYNEQFF
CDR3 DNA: TGTGCCAGTAGTATCCTCTACAGCTCCTACAATGAGCAGTTCTTC

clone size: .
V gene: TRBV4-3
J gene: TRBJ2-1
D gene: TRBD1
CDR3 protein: CASSLDRGVYNEQFF
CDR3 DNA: TGCGCCAGCAGCTTGGACAGGGGGGTCTACAATGAGCAGTTCTTC

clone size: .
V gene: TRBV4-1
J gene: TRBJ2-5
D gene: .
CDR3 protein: CASSQGPQIKETQYF
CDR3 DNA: TGCGCCAGCAGCCAAGGACCACAGATAAAAGAGACCCAGTACTTC

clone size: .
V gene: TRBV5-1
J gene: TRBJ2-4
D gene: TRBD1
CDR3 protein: CASSLVAQGKNIQYF
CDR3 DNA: TGCGCCAGCAGCTTGGTCGCACAGGGGAAAAACATTCAGTACTTC

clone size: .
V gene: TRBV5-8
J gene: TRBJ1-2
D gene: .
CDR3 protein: CASSAGGPVRGYTF
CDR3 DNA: TGTGCCAGCAGCGCGGGGGGACCCGTAAGGGGCTACACCTTC

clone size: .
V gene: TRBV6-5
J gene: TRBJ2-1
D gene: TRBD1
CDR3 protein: CASSYSGTGWNEQFF
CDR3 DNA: TGTGCCAGCAGTTACTCCGGGACAGGGTGGAATGAGCAGTTCTTC

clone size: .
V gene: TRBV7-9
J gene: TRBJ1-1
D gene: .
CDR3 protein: CASSPSLGDTEAFF
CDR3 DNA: TGTGCCAGCAGCCCTTCCCTCGGGGACACTGAAGCTTTCTTT

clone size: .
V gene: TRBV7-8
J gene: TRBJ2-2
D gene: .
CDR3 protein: CASTRGAVGELFF
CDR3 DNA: TGTGCCAGCACCCGCGGGGCCGTCGGGGAGCTGTTTTTT

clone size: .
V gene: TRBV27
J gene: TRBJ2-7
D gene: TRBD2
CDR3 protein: CASSFKAGGPYEQYF
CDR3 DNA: TGTGCCAGCAGTTTCAAAGCGGGGGGGCCTTACGAGCAGTACTTC

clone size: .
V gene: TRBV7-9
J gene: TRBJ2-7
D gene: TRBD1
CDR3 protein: CASSSGQGTSSYEQYF
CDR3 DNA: TGTGCCAGCAGCTCAGGACAGGGGACCAGCTCCTACGAGCAGTACTTC

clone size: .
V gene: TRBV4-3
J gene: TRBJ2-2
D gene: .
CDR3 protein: CASSQEFPAQVNTGELFF
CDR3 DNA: TGCGCCAGCAGCCAAGAGTTCCCCGCACAGGTGAACACCGGGGAGCTGTTTTTT

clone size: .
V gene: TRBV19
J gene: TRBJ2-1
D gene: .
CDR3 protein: CASSIVGDELDEQFF
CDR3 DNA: TGTGCCAGTAGTATAGTAGGGGATGAGTTGGATGAGCAGTTCTTC

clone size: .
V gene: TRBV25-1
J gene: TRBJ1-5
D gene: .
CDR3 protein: CASSEWDKGVNHRPQHF
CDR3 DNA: TGTGCCAGCAGTGAATGGGATAAGGGGGTTAACCATCGGCCCCAGCATTTT

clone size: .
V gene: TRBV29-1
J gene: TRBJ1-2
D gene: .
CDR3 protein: CSVVFPEGNYGYTF
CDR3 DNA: TGCAGCGTTGTCTTCCCGGAGGGTAACTATGGCTACACCTTC

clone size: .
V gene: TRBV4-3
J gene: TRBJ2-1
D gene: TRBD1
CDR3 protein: CASSQDVGTGRGEQFF
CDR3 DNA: TGCGCCAGCAGCCAAGACGTCGGGACAGGCAGGGGTGAGCAGTTCTTC

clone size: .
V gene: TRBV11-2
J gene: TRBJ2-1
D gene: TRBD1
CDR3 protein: CASSLDRWTGSYNEQFF
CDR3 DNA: TGTGCCAGCAGCTTAGATCGGTGGACAGGATCCTACAATGAGCAGTTCTTC

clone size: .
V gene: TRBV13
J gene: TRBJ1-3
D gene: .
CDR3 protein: CASSLAAQGGNTIYF
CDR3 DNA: TGTGCCAGCAGCTTAGCGGCACAGGGAGGAAACACCATATATTTT

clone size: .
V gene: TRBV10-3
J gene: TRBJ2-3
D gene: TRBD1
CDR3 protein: CAISGPGGHRDVSTDTQYF
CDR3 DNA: TGTGCCATCAGTGGTCCAGGGGGCCACCGGGATGTTAGCACAGATACGCAGTATTTT

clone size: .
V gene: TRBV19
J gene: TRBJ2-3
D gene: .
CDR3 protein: CASVPVAGYTDTQYF
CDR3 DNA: TGTGCCAGTGTCCCCGTTGCGGGGTACACAGATACGCAGTATTTT

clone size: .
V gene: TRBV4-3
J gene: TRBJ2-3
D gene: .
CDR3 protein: CASSQDSPANPTDTQYF
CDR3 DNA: TGCGCCAGCAGCCAAGATAGTCCTGCGAACCCCACAGATACGCAGTATTTT

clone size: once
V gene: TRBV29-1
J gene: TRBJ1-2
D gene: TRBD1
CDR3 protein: CSVSTGEDYGYTF
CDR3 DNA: TGCAGCGTTTCGACAGGGGAGGACTATGGCTACACCTTC

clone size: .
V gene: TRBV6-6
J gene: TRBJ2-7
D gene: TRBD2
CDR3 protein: CASSYSGGGEQYF
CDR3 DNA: TGTGCCAGCAGTTACTCGGGCGGGGGCGAGCAGTACTTC

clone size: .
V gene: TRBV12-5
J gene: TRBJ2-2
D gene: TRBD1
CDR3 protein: CASGLPRTGGAKTGELFF
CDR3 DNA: TGTGCTAGTGGTTTGCCCCGGACAGGGGGGGCAAAGACCGGGGAGCTGTTTTTT

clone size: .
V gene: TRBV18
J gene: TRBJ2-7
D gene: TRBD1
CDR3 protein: CATSWDRSYEQYF
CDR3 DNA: TGTGCCACCTCCTGGGACAGATCCTACGAGCAGTACTTC

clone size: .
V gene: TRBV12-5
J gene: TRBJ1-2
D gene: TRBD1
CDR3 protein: CASGPDRGIGYTF
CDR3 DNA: TGTGCTAGTGGTCCCGACAGGGGGATAGGCTACACCTTC

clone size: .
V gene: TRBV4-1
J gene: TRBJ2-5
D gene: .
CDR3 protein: CASSHLLDPQETQYF
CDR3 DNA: TGCGCCAGCAGCCATCTCCTAGACCCTCAAGAGACCCAGTACTTC

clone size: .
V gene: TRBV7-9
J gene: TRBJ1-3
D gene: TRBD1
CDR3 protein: CASSSQGAGNTIYF
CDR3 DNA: TGTGCCAGCAGCTCACAGGGGGCTGGAAACACCATATATTTT

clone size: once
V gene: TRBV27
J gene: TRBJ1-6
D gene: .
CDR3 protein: CASSGAGGRDSPLHF
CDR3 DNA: TGTGCCAGCAGTGGGGCGGGGGGCAGGGATTCACCCCTCCACTTT

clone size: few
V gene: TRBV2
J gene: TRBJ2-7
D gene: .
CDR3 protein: CASSDPAYEQYF
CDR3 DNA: TGTGCCAGCAGTGACCCAGCCTACGAGCAGTACTTC

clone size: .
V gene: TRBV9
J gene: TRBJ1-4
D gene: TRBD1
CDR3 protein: CASSSGQGAEKLFF
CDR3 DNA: TGTGCCAGCAGCTCCGGACAGGGGGCTGAAAAACTGTTTTTT

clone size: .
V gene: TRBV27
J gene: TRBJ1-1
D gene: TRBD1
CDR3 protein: CASSPFGQGAMNTEAFF
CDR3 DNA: TGTGCCAGCAGCCCCTTTGGGCAGGGGGCTATGAACACTGAAGCTTTCTTT

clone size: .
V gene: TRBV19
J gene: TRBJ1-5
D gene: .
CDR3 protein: CASSRRELDQPQHF
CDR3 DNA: TGTGCCAGTAGTCGGAGGGAATTGGATCAGCCCCAGCATTTT

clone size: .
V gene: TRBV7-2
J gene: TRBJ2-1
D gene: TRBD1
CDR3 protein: CASSLRTGGIDEQFF
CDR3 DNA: TGTGCCAGCAGCCTTCGGACAGGGGGCATAGATGAGCAGTTCTTC

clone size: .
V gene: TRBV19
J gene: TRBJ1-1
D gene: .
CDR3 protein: CASSPALGEGPEAFF
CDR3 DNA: TGTGCCAGTAGTCCCGCACTGGGAGAAGGGCCTGAAGCTTTCTTT

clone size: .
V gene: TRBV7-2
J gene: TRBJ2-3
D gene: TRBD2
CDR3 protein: CASSLRLADFTDTQYF
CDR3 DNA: TGTGCCAGCAGCCTCAGACTAGCGGATTTCACAGATACGCAGTATTTT

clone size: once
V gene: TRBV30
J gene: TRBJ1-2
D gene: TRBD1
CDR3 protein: CAWRRTGVTYGYTF
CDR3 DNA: TGTGCCTGGAGGAGGACAGGGGTCACCTATGGCTACACCTTC

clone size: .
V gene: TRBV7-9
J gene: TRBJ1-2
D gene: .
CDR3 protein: CASSPAGANYGYTF
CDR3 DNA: TGTGCCAGCAGTCCTGCGGGCGCTAACTATGGCTACACCTTC

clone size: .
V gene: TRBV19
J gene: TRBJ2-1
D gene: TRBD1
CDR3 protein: CASSMRGGQEPLSSYNEQFF
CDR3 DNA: TGTGCCAGTAGTATGAGAGGGGGACAGGAACCTTTGAGCTCCTACAATGAGCAGTTCTTC

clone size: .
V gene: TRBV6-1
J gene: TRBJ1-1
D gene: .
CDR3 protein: CASSESDTEAFF
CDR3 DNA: TGTGCCAGCAGTGAGTCGGACACTGAAGCTTTCTTT

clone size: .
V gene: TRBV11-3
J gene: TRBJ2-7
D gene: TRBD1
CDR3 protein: CASSFGTGSYEQYF
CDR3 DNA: TGTGCCAGCAGCTTTGGGACAGGGTCCTACGAGCAGTACTTC

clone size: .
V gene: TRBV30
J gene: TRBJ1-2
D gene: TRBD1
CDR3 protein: CASTPGGLWHTF
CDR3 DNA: TGTGCCTCCACTCCAGGGGGCTTGTGGCACACCTTC

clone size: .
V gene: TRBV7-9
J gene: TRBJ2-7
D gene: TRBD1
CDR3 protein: CASGQANYEQYF
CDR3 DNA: TGTGCCAGCGGACAGGCCAACTACGAGCAGTACTTC